This is a list of T cell receptor beta chains from one sample in a study of shared clonotypes between healthy human individuals. The assay was immunoSEQ multiplex PCR, and TCRdb's table has in-frame clones only and misses some. The sample includes about 180,000 clones, 90% to 95% of them seen just once. The sequenced sample consisted of naive CD4+ T cells sorted from blood. These TCRs come from a woman aged 30 to 39 in good health. Both conserved end residues are part of each CDR3. Fields, in order: V gene, J gene, D gene, clone size, CDR3 DNA, CDR3 protein. The D gene is left open where the match is weak. For some rows the clone size is stated as once, few or many, or as a class when expanded; others skip it.

TRBV28	TRBJ1-4	.	.	TGTGCCAGCAGTACGACCCAGGGTCTCGGTGAAAAACTGTTTTTT	CASSTTQGLGEKLFF
TRBV18	TRBJ2-1	.	.	TGTGCCAGCTCACCACCGGGAGGTAGGCCGAATGAGCAGTTCTTC	CASSPPGGRPNEQFF
TRBV7-3	TRBJ2-1	.	.	TGTGCCAGCAGCTTAACCCCTAGTGGCACCTACAATGAGCAGTTCTTC	CASSLTPSGTYNEQFF
TRBV30	TRBJ1-1	.	.	TGTGCCTGGAGTGTATCCAGAGACACTGAAGCTTTCTTT	CAWSVSRDTEAFF
TRBV11-2	TRBJ2-3	TRBD2	.	TGTGCCAGCAGCAAAAATACCTTAGCGGGACTGGGCACAGATACGCAGTATTTT	CASSKNTLAGLGTDTQYF
TRBV28	TRBJ2-1	.	.	TGTGCCAGCAGCCGGATTTACAATGAGCAGTTCTTC	CASSRIYNEQFF
TRBV18	TRBJ2-1	.	once	TGTGCCAGCTCACCACCGTCTTTTCGAGGGGACAATGAGCAGTTCTTC	CASSPPSFRGDNEQFF
TRBV6-6	TRBJ1-2	.	.	TGTGCCAGCAGCCCCACCAGAGACGCCTATGGCTACACCTTC	CASSPTRDAYGYTF
TRBV6-6	TRBJ2-7	.	.	TGTGCCAGCAGTCAGACTAGTATCGGCGAGCAGTACTTC	CASSQTSIGEQYF
TRBV7-8	TRBJ1-5	.	few	TGTGCCAGCAGCCCCGGGGCACCCCAGCATTTT	CASSPGAPQHF